The following is a TCR beta chain sequence with its context. The entry originates in a study of CD8 T cells in Susac syndrome. Random hexamers primed reverse transcription of about 0.5 to 1 ug RNA. TCRdb called the immunoSEQ multiplex PCR reads again in MiXCR, with one record for every CDR3 protein. The sample consists of 100,000 to 150,000 distinct CDR3 sequences, roughly 93% of them appearing once. CD8+ and CD4+ T cells from blood underwent TCR beta sequencing, which was carried out in a high-throughput format. Losses at the gene ends were 4 bases for V and 1 base for J; bases not matched to a gene: 13. The length of the CDR3 is 19 residues. The germline CDR1 and CDR2 sequences are SEHNR and FQNEAQ (reference sequence).

Sequencing was done on a sample of CD8+ T cells from PBMCs. The TCR sequence derives from a human donor with multiple sclerosis. This chain links TRBV7-9 with TRBJ2-3; 11 positions match TRBD2. As DNA, the CDR3 is TGTGCCAGCAGCTCTAGGGCGAAACTAGCGGGGGACCGCACAGATACGCAGTATTTT. Translating it yields CASSSRAKLAGDRTDTQYF. Supplemented by reference TRBV7-9 and TRBJ2-3, the full variable domain reads DTGVSQNPRHKITKRGQNVTFRCDPISEHNRLYWYRQTLGQGPEFLTYFQNEAQLEKSRLLSDRFSAERPKGSFSTLEIQRTEQGDSAMYLCASSSRAKLAGDRTDTQYFGPGTRLTVL.